Reported below is one TCR beta chain. Participants were aged about 18 to 100 years from roughly 26 US areas. Original processing methods: Amplifying reference gene primers gave estimates of nucleated cell counts. Assay: immunoSEQ multiplex PCR; the TCRdb copy retains only in-frame clones and omits some. That table is the source of V, J and clone size, and D and trimming were worked out from the DNA. The sample lists 150,000 or so clones; about 86% were seen once. This entry comes from a study of blood T cell repertoires in COVID-19. Across the study: Sample material is recorded as cDNA or gDNA derived from T cells, B-cell-depleted T cells, or PBMCs.

Germline-derived CDR1 and CDR2 are MNHEY and SVGAGI. V lost 5 bases to trimming and J lost 5 bases, with 17 bases between them. This CDR3 is 15 amino acids long. This TCR was sampled from a man aged 45 to 65 who had recovered from COVID-19. The material sequenced was PBMCs or T cells enriched from blood (not recorded which). The V gene is TRBV6-5, the J gene TRBJ2-3; D is possibly TRBD1 (6 bases). The CDR3 loop reads CASSPQGIQGDTQYF. Written as DNA, the CDR3 is TGTGCCAGCAGTCCACAGGGCATCCAAGGAGATACGCAGTATTTT.